This TCR beta chain was profiled in a study of T cells in localized non-small cell lung cancer. The study, taken as a whole, reports: Heterogeneity within the tumor remains possible, as just one region underwent sequencing. There were a median roughly 60 of the top 100 tumor clones appearing in adjacent lung. Tumor trailed uninvolved adjacent lung in T cell clonality, which peaked there. Longer overall survival accompanied higher blood T cell density.

V gave up 7 bases and J gave up 0 bases; unmatched junction bases: 9. This CDR3 comprises 16 residues. The germline V gene has CDR1 LNHDA and CDR2 SQIVND (reference sequence). Concerning this clone: The antigen is unknown.

Assay: immunoSEQ multiplex PCR; the TCRdb copy retains only in-frame clones and omits some. Seen here are tens of thousands of clones, about nine tenths observed once, and the top ten hold 15% to 20%. The sequence came from a male donor aged 60 or older with stage III squamous cell lung carcinoma. The rearrangement uses TRBV19 and TRBJ1-3, with TRBD1 matching over 7 bases. This sample comprised peripheral blood, obtained before any cancer treatment. CDR3 loop: CASIPSQGPSGNTIYF. The DNA of the CDR3 is TGTGCCAGTATTCCGTCACAGGGGCCCTCTGGAAACACCATATATTTT.